This T cell receptor (beta chain) was identified during a study of blood T cell repertoires in COVID-19. As for the study in general: Nucleic acid was either cDNA or gDNA, and it came from T cells, B-cell-depleted T cells, or PBMCs.

This clone has a single count. Sequencing was performed with immunoSEQ multiplex PCR; in TCRdb, only in-frame clones are kept and a portion is missing. The sample yields fewer than 250,000 clones, about 91% seen once. This sequence originates from a man aged 25-45 years with acute or convalescent COVID-19. The sequencing input was peripheral blood.

The DNA for the CDR3 is TGTGCCAGCAGTTTAATAGACAGTCAGAACACTGAAGCTTTCTTT. Encoded protein: CASSLIDSQNTEAFF. This chain joins TRBV28 and TRBJ1-1; D may be TRBD1 (5 bases). Germline CDR1 MDHEN, CDR2 SYDVKM. The CDR3 loop spans 15 amino acids. V was cut by 2 bases and J by 1 base, with 11 bases left in between.